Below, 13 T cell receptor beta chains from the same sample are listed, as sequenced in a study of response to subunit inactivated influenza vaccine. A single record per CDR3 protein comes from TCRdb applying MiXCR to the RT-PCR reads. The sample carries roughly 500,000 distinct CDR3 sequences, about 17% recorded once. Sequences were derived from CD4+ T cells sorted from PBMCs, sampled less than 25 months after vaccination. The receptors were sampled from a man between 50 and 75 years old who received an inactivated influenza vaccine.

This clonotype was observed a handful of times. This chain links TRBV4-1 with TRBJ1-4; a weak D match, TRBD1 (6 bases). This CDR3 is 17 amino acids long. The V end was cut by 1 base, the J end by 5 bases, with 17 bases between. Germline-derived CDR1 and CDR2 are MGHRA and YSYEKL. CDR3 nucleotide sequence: TGCGCCAGCAGCCAAGGTGAAGGGGGTGCGGTGAATGAAAAACTGTTTTTT. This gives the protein CASSQGEGGAVNEKLFF.

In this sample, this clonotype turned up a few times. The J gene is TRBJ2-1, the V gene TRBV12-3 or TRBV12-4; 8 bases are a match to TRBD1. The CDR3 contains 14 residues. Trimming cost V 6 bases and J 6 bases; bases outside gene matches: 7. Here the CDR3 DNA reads TGTGCCAGCAGCCGGACGACAGGGGTCAATGAGCAGTTCTTC. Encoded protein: CASSRTTGVNEQFF.

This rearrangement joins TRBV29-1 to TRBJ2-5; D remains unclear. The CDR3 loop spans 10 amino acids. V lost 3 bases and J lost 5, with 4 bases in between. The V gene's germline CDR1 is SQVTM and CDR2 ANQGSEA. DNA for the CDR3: TGCAGCGTTGAGGGGGAGACCCAGTACTTC. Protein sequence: CSVEGETQYF.

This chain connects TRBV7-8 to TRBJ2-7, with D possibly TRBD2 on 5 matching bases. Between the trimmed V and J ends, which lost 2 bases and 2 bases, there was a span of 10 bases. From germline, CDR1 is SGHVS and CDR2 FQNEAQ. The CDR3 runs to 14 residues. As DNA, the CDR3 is TGTGCCAGCAGCTTATTGGAGGTTACCTACGAGCAGTACTTC. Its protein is CASSLLEVTYEQYF.

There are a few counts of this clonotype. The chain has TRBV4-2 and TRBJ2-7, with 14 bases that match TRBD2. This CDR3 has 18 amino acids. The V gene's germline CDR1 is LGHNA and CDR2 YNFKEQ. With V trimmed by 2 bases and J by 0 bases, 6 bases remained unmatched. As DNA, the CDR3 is TGTGCCAGCAGCCAACGCGGGACTAGCGGGGGTAGCTCCTACGAGCAGTACTTC. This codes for CASSQRGTSGGSSYEQYF.

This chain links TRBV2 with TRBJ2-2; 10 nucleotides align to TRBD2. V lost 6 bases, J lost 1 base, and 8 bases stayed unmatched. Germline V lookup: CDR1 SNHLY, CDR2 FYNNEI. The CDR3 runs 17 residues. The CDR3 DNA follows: TGTGCCAGCAGACCCGGTCCTAGCGGGGGGAACACCGGGGAGCTGTTTTTT. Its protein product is CASRPGPSGGNTGELFF.

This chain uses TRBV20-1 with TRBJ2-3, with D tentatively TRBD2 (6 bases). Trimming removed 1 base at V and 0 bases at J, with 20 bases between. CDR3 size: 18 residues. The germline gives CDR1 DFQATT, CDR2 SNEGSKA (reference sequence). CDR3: CSARVTRGLVSSTDTQYF. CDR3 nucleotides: TGCAGTGCTAGAGTTACCCGGGGACTGGTCTCTAGCACAGATACGCAGTATTTT.

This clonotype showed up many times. The CDR3 DNA reads TGTGCCAGCAGCTTCCAGGGCAATGAGCAGTTCTTC. It codes for CASSFQGNEQFF. The chain carries TRBV7-2 and TRBJ2-1; TRBD1 might be the D (5 bases). The V gene's germline CDR1 is SGHTA and CDR2 FQGNSA. There are 12 residues in the CDR3. The V end lost 3 bases, the J end lost 6 bases, and 6 bases lay between the germline ends.

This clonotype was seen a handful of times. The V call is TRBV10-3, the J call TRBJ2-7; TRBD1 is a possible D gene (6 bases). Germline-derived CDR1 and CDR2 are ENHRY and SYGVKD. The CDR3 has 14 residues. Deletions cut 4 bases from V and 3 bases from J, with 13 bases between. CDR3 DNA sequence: TGTGCCATCAGTGCCGACACGGGACACTACGAGCAGTACTTC. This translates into CAISADTGHYEQYF.

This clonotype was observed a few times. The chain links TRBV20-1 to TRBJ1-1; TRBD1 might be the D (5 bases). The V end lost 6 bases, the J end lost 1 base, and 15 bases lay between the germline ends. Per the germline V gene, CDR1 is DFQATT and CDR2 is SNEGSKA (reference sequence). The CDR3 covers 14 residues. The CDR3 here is CSAKGQAGNTEAFF. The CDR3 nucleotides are TGCAGTGCAAAGGGGCAGGCGGGGAACACTGAAGCTTTCTTT.

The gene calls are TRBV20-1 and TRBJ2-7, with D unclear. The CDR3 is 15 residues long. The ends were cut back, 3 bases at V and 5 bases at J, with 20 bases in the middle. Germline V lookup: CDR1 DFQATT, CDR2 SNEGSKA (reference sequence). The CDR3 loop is CSASGNSVRFDEQYF. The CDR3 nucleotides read TGCAGTGCTAGTGGAAACTCGGTAAGATTCGACGAGCAGTACTTC.

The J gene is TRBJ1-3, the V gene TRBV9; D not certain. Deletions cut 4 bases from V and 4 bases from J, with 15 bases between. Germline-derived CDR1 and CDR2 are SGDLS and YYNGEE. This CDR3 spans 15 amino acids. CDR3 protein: CASSQQPGSGNTIYF. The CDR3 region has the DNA TGTGCCAGCAGCCAGCAGCCAGGCTCCGGAAACACCATATATTTT.

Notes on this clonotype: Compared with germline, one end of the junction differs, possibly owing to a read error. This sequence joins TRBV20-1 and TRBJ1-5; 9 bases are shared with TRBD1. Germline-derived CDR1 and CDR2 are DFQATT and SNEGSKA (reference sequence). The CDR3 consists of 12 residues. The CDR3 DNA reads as TGCAGTGCTAGTGTGGGACAGGGAGAGATGTATTTT. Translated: CSASVGQGEMYF.